This T cell receptor beta chain was obtained from a study of B cell selection in AIRE deficiency. Regulatory T cells were sorted as CD4+CD25hiCD127low/negative. The table came from immunoSEQ multiplex PCR; TCRdb's copy has only in-frame clones and leaves some out. The table lists about 18,000 clones, 93% of them singletons, with roughly 1% in the top ten. Per germline, CDR1 MNHEY and CDR2 SMNVEV (reference sequence). V dropped 3 bases and J dropped 4 bases, with 3 bases sitting between them. CDR3 size: 12 residues. Material: CD4+CD25+ Tregs sorted from PBMCs. This sequence was found in a human donor in good health. The V call is TRBV27, the J call TRBJ2-2; D call uncertain. CDR3 bases: TGTGCCAGCAGTTTCACCACCGGGGAGCTGTTTTTT. Its translation: CASSFTTGELFF.